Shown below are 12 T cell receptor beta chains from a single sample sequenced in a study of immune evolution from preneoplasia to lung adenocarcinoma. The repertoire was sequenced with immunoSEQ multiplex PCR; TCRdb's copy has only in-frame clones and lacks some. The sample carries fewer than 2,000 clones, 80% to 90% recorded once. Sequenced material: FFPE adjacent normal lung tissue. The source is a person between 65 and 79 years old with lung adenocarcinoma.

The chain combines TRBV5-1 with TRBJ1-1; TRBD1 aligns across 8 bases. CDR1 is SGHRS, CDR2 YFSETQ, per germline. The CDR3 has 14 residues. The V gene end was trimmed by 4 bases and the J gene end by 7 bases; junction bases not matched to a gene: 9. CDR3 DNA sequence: TGCGCCAGCAGCCGAGACGGACAGGGTGGTGAAGCTTTCTTT. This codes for CASSRDGQGGEAFF.

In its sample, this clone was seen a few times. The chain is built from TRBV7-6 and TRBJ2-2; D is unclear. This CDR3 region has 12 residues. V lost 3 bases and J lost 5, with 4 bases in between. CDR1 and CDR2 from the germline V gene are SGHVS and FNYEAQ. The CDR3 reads CASSFGTGELFF. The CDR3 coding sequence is TGTGCCAGCAGCTTCGGGACCGGGGAGCTGTTTTTT.

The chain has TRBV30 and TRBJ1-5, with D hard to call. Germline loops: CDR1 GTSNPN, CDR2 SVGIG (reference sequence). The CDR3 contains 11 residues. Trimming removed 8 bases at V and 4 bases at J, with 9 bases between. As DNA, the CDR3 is TGTGCCCCCCGGGGAAATCAGCCCCAGCATTTT. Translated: CAPRGNQPQHF. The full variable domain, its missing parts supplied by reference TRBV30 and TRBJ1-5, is SQTIHQWPATLVQPVGSPLSLECTVEGTSNPNLYWYRQAAGRGLQLLFYSVGIGQISSEVPQNLSASRPQDRQFILSSKKLLLSDSGFYLCAPRGNQPQHFGDGTRLSIL.

The CDR3 nucleotides read TGTGCCAGCAATGACCCAACCCCCTCCGAGCAGTACTTC. Protein: CASNDPTPSEQYF. V and J are TRBV6-6 and TRBJ2-7; no reliable D call. Trimming removed 7 bases at V and 6 bases at J, with 16 bases between. Germline assignment: CDR1 MNHNY and CDR2 SVGAGI (reference sequence). The length of the CDR3 is 13 residues.

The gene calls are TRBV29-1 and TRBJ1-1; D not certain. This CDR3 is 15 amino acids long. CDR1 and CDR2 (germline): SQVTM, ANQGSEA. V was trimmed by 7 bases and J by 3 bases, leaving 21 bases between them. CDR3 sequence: CSASGELKAHTEAFF. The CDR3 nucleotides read TGCAGCGCGTCGGGAGAACTTAAAGCCCACACTGAAGCTTTCTTT.

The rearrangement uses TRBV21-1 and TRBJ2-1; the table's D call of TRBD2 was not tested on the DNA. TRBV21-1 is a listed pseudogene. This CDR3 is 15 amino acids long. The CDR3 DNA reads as TGTGCCAGCACCAAACTAGCGGGATTTCGGAATGAGCAGTTCTTC. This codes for CASTKLAGFRNEQFF.

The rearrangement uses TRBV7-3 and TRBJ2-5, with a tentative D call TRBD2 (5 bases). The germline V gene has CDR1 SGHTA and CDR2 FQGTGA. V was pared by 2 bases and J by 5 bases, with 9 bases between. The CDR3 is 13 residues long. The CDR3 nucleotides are TGTGCCAGCAGCTTAGCTAGCCGTGAGACCCAGTACTTC. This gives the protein CASSLASRETQYF. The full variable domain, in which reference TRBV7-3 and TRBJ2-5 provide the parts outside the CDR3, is GAGVSQTPSNKVTEKGKYVELRCDPISGHTALYWYRQSLGQGPEFLIYFQGTGAADDSGLPNDRFFAVRPEGSVSTLKIQRTERGDSAVYLCASSLASRETQYFGPGTRLLVL.

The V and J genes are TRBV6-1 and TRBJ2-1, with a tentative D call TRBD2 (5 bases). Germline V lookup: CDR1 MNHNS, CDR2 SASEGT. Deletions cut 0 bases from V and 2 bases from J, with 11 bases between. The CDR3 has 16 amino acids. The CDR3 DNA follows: TGTGCCAGCAGTGAAGCTGAAGGAGCGGCCTACAATGAGCAGTTCTTC. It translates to CASSEAEGAAYNEQFF.

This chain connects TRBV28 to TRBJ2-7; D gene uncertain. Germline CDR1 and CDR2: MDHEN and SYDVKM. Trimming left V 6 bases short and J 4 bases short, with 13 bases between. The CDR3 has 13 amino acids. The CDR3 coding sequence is TGTGCCAGCAGAGCCCCTCAATCTTACGAGCAGTACTTC. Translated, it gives CASRAPQSYEQYF.

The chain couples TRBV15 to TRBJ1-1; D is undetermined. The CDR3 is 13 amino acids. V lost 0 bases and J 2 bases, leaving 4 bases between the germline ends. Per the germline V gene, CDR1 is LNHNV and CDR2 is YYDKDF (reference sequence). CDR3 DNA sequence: TGTGCCACCAGCAGAGATCTAAACACTGAAGCTTTCTTT. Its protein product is CATSRDLNTEAFF.

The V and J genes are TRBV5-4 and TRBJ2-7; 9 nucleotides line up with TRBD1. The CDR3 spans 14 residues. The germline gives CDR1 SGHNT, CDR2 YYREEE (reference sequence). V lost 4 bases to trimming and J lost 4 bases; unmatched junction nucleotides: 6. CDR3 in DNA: TGTGCCAGCAGCGTGGGACAGGGCAGGTACGAGCAGTACTTC. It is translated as CASSVGQGRYEQYF.

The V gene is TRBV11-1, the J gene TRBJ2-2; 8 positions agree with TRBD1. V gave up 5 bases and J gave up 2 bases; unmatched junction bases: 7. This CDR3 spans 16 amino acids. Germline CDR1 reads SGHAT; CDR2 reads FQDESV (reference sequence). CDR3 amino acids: CASSQRQGYNTGELFF. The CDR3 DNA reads TGTGCCAGCAGCCAAAGACAGGGGTATAACACCGGGGAGCTGTTTTTT. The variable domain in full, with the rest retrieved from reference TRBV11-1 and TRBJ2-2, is EAEVAQSPRYKITEKSQAVAFWCDPISGHATLYWYRQILGQGPELLVQFQDESVVDDSQLPKDRFSAERLKGVDSTLKIQPAELGDSAMYLCASSQRQGYNTGELFFGEGSRLTVL.